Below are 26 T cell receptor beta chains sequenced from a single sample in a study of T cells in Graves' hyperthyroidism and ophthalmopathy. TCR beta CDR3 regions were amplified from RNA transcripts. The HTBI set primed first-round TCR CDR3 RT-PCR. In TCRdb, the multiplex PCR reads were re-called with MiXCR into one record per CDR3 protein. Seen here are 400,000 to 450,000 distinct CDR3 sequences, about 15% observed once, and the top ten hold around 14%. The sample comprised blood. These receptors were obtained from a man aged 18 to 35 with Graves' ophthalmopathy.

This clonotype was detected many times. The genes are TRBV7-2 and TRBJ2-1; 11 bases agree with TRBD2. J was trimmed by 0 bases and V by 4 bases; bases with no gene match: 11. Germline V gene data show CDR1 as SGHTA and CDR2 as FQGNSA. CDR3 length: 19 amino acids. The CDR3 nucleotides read TGTGCCAGCAGCTCGAAGACTAGCGGGGCCCCCAGCTCCTACAATGAGCAGTTCTTC. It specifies CASSSKTSGAPSSYNEQFF.

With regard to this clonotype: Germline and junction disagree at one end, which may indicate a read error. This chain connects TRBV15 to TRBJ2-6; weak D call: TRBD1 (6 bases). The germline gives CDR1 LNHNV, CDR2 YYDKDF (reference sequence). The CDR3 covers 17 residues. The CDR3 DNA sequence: TGTGCCACCGGCAGCGACAGGTCCCTCTCTGGGGCCAACGTCCTGACTTTC. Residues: CATGSDRSLSGANVLTF.

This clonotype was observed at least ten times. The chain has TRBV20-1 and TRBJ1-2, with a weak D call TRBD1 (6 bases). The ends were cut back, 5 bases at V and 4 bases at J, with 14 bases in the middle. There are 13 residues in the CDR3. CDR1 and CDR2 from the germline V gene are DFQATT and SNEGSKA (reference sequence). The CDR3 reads CSAGRQVSYGYTF. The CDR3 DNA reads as TGCAGTGCTGGTAGACAGGTCTCCTATGGCTACACCTTC.

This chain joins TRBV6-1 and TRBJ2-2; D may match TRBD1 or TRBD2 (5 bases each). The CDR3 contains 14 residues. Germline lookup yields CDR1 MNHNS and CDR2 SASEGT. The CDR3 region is CASGGWVNTGELFF. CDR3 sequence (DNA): TGTGCTTCTGGGGGTTGGGTAAACACCGGGGAGCTGTTTTTT.

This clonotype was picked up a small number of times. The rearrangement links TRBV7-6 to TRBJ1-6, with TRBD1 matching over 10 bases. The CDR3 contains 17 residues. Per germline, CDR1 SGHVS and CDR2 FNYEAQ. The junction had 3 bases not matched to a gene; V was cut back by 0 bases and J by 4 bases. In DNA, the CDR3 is TGTGCCAGCAGCTTAGCCTCGGGACAGGGGTATAATTCACCCCTCCACTTT. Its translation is CASSLASGQGYNSPLHF.

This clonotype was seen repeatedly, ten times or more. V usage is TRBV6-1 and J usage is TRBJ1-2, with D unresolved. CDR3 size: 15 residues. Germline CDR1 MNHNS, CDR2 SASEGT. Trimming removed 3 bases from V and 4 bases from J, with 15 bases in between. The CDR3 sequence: CASSDFPVRSYGYTF. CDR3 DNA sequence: TGTGCCAGCAGTGATTTCCCGGTGCGTAGCTATGGCTACACCTTC.

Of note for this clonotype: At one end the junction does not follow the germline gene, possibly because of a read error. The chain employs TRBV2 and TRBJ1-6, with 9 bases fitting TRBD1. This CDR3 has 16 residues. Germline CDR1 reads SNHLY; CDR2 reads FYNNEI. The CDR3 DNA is TGTGCCATCAGTGTTGGGGGGACAGGGAAGAATTCACCCCTCCACTTT. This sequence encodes CAISVGGTGKNSPLHF.

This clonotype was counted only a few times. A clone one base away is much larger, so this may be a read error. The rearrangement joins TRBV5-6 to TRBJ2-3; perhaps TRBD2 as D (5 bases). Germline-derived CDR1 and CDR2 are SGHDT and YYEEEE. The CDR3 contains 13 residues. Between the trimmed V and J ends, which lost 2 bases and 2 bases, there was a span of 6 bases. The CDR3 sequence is CASSFSATDTQYF. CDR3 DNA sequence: TGTGCCAGCAGCTTTAGCGCCACAGATACGCAGTATTTT.

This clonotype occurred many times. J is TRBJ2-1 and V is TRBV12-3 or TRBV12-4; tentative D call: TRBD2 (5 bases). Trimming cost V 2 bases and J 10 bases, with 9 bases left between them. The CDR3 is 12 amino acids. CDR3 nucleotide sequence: TGTGCCAGCAGTTTACTAGCCCCGGAGCAGTTCTTC. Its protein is CASSLLAPEQFF.

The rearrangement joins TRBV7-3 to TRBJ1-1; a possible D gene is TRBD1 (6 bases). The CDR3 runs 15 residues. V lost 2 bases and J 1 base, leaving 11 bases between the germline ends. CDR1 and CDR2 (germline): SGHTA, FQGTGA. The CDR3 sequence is CASSLFTGTNTEAFF. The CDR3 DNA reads TGTGCCAGCAGCTTATTCACAGGGACGAACACTGAAGCTTTCTTT. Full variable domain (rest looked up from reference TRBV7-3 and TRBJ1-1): GAGVSQTPSNKVTEKGKYVELRCDPISGHTALYWYRQSLGQGPEFLIYFQGTGAADDSGLPNDRFFAVRPEGSVSTLKIQRTERGDSAVYLCASSLFTGTNTEAFFGQGTRLTVV.

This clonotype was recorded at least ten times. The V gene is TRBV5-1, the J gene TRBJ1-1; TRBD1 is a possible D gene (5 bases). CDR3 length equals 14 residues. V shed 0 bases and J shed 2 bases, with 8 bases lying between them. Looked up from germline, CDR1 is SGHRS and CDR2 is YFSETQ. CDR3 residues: CASSLVTGNTEAFF. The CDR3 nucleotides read TGCGCCAGCAGCTTGGTTACAGGTAACACTGAAGCTTTCTTT.

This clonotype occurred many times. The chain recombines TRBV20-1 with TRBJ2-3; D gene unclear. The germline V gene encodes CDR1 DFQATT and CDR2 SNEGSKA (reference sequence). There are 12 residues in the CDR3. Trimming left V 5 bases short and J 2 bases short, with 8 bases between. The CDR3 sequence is CSAPQVTDTQYF. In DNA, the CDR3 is TGCAGTGCTCCCCAGGTCACAGATACGCAGTATTTT.

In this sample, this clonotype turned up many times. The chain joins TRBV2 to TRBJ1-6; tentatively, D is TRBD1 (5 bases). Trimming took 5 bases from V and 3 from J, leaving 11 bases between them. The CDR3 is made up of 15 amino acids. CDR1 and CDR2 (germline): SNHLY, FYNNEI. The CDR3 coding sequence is TGTGCCAGCAGTTCCGACAGCAGCTATAATTCACCCCTCCACTTT. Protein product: CASSSDSSYNSPLHF.

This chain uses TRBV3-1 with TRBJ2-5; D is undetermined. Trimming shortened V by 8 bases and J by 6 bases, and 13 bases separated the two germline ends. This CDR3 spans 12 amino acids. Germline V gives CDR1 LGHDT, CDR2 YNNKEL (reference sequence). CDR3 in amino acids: CASRSGWQTQYF. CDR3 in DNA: TGTGCCAGCCGATCCGGGTGGCAGACCCAGTACTTC.

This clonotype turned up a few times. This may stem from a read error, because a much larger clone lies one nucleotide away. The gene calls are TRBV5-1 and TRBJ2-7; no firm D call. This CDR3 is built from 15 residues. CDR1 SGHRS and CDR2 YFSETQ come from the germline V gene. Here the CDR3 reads CASSSLVPGSYERYF. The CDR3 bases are TGCGCCAGCAGCTCCCTAGTTCCAGGTTCCTACGAGCGGTACTTC. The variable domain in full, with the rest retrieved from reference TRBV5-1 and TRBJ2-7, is KAGVTQTPRYLIKTRGQQVTLSCSPISGHRSVSWYQQTPGQGLQFLFEYFSETQRNKGNFPGRFSGRQFSNSRSEMNVSTLELGDSALYLCASSSLVPGSYERYFGPGTRLTVT.

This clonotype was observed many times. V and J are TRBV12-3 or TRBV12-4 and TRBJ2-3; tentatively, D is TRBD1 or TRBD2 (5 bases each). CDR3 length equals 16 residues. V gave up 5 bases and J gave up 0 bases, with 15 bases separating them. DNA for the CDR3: TGTGCCAGCAGTGATGCCCATCGGGACAGCACAGATACGCAGTATTTT. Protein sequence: CASSDAHRDSTDTQYF.

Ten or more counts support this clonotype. As DNA, the CDR3 is TGCAGTGCTAGAGTCGCGCAGAACTATGGCTACACCTTC. Translated: CSARVAQNYGYTF. The chain recombines TRBV20-1 with TRBJ1-2; D is undetermined. Trimming pared 1 base from V and 2 bases from J, leaving 8 bases between. The CDR3 extends over 13 amino acids. CDR1 is DFQATT, CDR2 SNEGSKA, per germline (reference sequence).

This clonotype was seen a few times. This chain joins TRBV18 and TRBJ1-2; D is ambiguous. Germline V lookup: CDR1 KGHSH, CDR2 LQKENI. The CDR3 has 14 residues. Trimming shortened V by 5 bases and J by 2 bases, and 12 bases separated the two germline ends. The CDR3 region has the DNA TGTGCCAGCTCAGACACAACGCTCAACTATGGCTACACCTTC. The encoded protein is CASSDTTLNYGYTF.

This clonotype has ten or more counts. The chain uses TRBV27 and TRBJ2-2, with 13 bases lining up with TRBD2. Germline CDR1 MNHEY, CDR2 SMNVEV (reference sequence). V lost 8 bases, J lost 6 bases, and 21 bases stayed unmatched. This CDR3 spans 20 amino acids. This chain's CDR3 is CASGGLGTSGKRRTPGELFF. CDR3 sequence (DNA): TGTGCCAGCGGGGGGCTTGGGACTAGCGGGAAGCGTCGAACACCCGGGGAGCTGTTTTTT.

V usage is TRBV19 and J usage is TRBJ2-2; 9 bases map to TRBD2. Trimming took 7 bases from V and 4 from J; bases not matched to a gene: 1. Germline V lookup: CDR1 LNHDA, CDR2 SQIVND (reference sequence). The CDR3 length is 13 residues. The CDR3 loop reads CASTSGVTGELFF. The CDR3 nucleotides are TGTGCCAGTACTAGCGGGGTCACCGGGGAGCTGTTTTTT. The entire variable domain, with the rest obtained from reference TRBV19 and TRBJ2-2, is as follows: DGGITQSPKYLFRKEGQNVTLSCEQNLNHDAMYWYRQDPGQGLRLIYYSQIVNDFQKGDIAEGYSVSREKKESFPLTVTSAQKNPTAFYLCASTSGVTGELFFGEGSRLTVL.

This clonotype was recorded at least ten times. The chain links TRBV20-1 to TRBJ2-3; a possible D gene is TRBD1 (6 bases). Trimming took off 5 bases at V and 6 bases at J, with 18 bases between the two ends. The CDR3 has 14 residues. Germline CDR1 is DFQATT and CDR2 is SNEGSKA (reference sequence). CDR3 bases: TGCAGTGCTCCCCGGACAGAAGGTCCCGATACGCAGTATTTT. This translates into CSAPRTEGPDTQYF.

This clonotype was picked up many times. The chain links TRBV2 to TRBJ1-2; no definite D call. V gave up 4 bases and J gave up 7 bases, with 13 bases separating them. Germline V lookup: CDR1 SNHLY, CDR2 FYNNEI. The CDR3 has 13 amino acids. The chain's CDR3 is CASSVGVEGGYTF. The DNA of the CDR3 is TGTGCCAGCAGTGTCGGGGTCGAAGGTGGCTACACCTTC. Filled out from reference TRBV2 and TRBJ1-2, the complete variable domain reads EPEVTQTPSHQVTQMGQEVILRCVPISNHLYFYWYRQILGQKVEFLVSFYNNEISEKSEIFDDQFSVERPDGSNFTLKIRSTKLEDSAMYFCASSVGVEGGYTFGSGTRLTVV.

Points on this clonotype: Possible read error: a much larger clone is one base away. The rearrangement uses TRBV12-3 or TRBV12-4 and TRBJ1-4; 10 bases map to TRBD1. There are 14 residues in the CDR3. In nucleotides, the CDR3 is TGTGCCAGCAGGAGACAGGGGGCGGATGAAAAACCGTTTTTT. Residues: CASRRQGADEKPFF.

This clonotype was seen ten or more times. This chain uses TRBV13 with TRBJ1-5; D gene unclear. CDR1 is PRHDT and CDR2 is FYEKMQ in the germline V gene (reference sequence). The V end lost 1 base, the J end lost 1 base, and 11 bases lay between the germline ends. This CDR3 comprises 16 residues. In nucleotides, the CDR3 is TGTGCCAGCAGCTTAGCCGGGCCGGGGAGCAATCAGCCCCAGCATTTT. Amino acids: CASSLAGPGSNQPQHF.

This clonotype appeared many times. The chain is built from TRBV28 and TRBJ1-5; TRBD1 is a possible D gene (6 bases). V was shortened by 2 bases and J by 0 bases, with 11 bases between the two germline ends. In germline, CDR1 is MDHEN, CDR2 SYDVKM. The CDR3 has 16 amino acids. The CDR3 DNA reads TGTGCCAGCAGTTTAGCGGACAGATATAGCAATCAGCCCCAGCATTTT. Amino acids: CASSLADRYSNQPQHF.

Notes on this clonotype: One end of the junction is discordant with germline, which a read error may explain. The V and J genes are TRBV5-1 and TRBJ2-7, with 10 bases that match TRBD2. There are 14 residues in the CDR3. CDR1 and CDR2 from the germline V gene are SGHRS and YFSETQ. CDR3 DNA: TGTGCCAGCGGCAGGACTAGCGGAGGCTACGAGCAGTACTTC. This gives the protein CASGRTSGGYEQYF.